This section outlines one TCR beta chain sequence together with its context. Its binding antigen is unknown. Base qualities are not recorded, but no much larger clone differs from it by a single base. The data derive from a study of blood T cell repertoires in COVID-19 (TCRdb year 2020). Notes on the research overall: Collaborator samples came from the United States, Italy and Spain and covered acute and convalescent phases of COVID-19. The material from the prospective study consisted of cDNA or gDNA derived from T cells, B-cell-depleted T cells, or PBMCs. Deeply sampled blood TCRbeta repertoires from subjects exposed to, actively infected with, or recovered from COVID-19 were included in the dataset. The repertoires were made available in a free public database intended to serve as a resource for research on the immune response to SARS-CoV-2. The samples were drawn from the first 160 participants of the ongoing ImmuneRACE study and from 950 to 1,500 subjects provided by 6 global collaborators. The sample metadata nearly always contained a de-identified subject ID, COVID-19 status, age in years and sex. Where HLA class I and class II types were available, the types were taken from metadata supplied by the sample provider, not from assay-based typing.

TCRbeta CDR3 regions were amplified from genomic DNA by means of the immunoSEQ Assay, a bias-controlled multiplex PCR. In the paper's pipeline: Nucleated cell counts per sample were estimated from amplification of reference gene primers within the assay. To quantify the absolute abundance of each unique TCRbeta CDR3 rearrangement, sequence reads were collapsed and filtered. Productive Simpson clonality was computed per sample as the square root of Simpson's diversity index over productive rearrangements. This is the immuneACCESS table as TCRdb keeps it, with only in-frame sequences that have V and J called. A part of the clones is gone; compared with another copy, unresolved V genes explain less than half, and the rest is unexplained. D and trimming were read from the DNA, whereas the V and J calls and clone size are those reported in that table. This sample lists approximately 280,000 clones; approximately 85% were detected once. Together, the top ten hold approximately 5% of the sample.

Paper-wide results and their limitations: The quantity of clinical and demographic metadata differed by source and by participant and was supplied without curation.

CDR1 MNHEY and CDR2 SVGEGT are derived from the germline V gene. V is pared back by 2 bases and J by 3 bases, with 19 bases lying between the germline termini. The CDR3 runs 17 amino acids, cysteine and phenylalanine included. Left in the record is the CDR3 DNA by itself, 51 bases read in frame from the first base. The collaborating institutions used their own protocols to collect whole blood in K2EDTA tubes. For TCRbeta analysis, collaborator samples were shipped as frozen whole blood, as isolated PBMCs, or as DNA extracted from either sample type. This sequence was found in a man aged 45 to 65 with active or convalescent COVID-19. The receptor chain draws on TRBV6-2 or TRBV6-3 and TRBJ1-1, with a tentative D gene TRBD1 over 6 matching bases. The sequencing input was peripheral blood. In nucleotides, the sequence is TGTGCCAGCAGTTACCCTTTTCCTGGGGGCTCGGACACTGAAGCTTTCTTT. Its coded protein is CASSYPFPGGSDTEAFF.